This TCR beta chain was sequenced during a study of T cell responses to AZD1222 COVID-19 vaccine. This clone was recorded a few times. Sequencing used immunoSEQ multiplex PCR; TCRdb keeps in-frame clones, though not all of them. Among around 150,000 clones, 90% to 95% were seen once, and the ten largest hold about 6.7%. The input for sequencing was peripheral blood, taken 28 days after the second AZD1222 dose. The clonotype comes from an adult who received the AZD1222 COVID-19 vaccine.

CDR3 region: CASRPNLDREDNYGYTF. CDR3 DNA: TGTGCCAGCAGACCGAACCTCGACAGGGAGGACAACTATGGCTACACCTTC. The chain links TRBV7-9 to TRBJ1-2, with 7 bases that match TRBD1. Trimming removed 6 bases from V and 2 bases from J; junction bases left unmatched: 15. Germline assignment: CDR1 SEHNR and CDR2 FQNEAQ (reference sequence). The CDR3 sequence is 17 residues long.